This T cell receptor (beta chain) was retrieved from a study of CD8+ T cells in alopecia areata. As the sequencing template, cDNA was produced by extracting RNA and reverse transcribing it. Sequenced by immunoSEQ multiplex PCR; TCRdb stores in-frame clones only, minus some. The sample lists roughly 120,000 clones, over 60% occurring once. With 8 bases removed from V and 5 bases from J, the gap between germline ends came to 12 bases. Germline-derived CDR1 and CDR2 are SQVTM and ANQGSEA. CDR3 length: 11 residues. The J gene is TRBJ1-1, the V gene TRBV29-1, with unresolved D. The clonotype comes from a human donor in good health. Sequenced: CD4+ T cells sorted from blood. CDR3 protein: CSSAYGTEAFF. For the CDR3, the DNA is TGCAGCAGCGCCTATGGAACTGAAGCTTTCTTT.